Described below is a single T cell receptor beta chain sequence and its context. This sample was taken from a study of blood T cell repertoires in COVID-19. Using immunoSEQ multiplex PCR, the repertoire was profiled, and TCRdb retains in-frame clones only, with some absent. This table holds around 140,000 clones, approximately 88% found once. The source is a man aged 50 to 60 with acute or convalescent COVID-19. Source material: peripheral blood.

CDR3 region: CASSFYRGLRPERSYNEQFF. The CDR3 DNA sequence: TGTGCCAGCAGCTTTTACAGGGGGCTTCGTCCGGAGCGCTCCTACAATGAGCAGTTCTTC. This chain connects TRBV7-6 to TRBJ2-1; 9 nucleotides match TRBD1. Germline V CDR1 and CDR2: SGHVS, FNYEAQ. V lost 3 bases and J lost 0; bases outside the gene matches: 15. The CDR3 contains 20 residues. The variable domain in full, with the rest retrieved from reference TRBV7-6 and TRBJ2-1, is GAGVSQSPRYKVTKRGQDVALRCDPISGHVSLYWYRQALGQGPEFLTYFNYEAQQDKSGLPNDRFSAERPEGSISTLTIQRTEQRDSAMYRCASSFYRGLRPERSYNEQFFGPGTRLTVL.